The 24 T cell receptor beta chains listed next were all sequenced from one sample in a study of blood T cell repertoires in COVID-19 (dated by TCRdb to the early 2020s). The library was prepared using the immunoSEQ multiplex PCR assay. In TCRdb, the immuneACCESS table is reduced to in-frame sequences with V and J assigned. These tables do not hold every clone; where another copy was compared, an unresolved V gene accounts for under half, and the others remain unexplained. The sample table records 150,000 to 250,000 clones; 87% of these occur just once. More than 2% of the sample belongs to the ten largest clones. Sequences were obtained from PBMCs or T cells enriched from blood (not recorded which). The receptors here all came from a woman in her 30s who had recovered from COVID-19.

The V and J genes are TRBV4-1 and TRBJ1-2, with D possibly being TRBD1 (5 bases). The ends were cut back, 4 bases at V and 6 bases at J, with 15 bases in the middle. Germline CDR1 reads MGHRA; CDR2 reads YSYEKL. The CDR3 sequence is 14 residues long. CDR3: CASSLSAQGDGYTF. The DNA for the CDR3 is TGCGCCAGCAGCCTTTCGGCCCAGGGCGATGGCTACACCTTC.

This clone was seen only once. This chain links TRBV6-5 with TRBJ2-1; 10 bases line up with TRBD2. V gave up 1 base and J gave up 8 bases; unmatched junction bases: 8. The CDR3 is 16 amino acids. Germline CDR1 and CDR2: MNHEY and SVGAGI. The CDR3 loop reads CASSYFQAGGPDEQFF. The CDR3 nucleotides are TGTGCCAGCAGTTACTTCCAAGCGGGAGGGCCCGATGAGCAGTTCTTC.

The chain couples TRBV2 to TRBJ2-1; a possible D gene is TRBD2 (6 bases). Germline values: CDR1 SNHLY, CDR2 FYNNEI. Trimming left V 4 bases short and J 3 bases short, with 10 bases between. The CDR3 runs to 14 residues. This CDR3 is CASSVGTGYNEQFF. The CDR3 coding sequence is TGTGCCAGCAGTGTGGGGACTGGCTACAATGAGCAGTTCTTC.

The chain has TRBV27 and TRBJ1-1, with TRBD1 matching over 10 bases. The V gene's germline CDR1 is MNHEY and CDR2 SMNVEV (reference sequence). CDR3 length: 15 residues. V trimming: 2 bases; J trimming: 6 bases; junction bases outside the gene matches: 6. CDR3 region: CASSLDRGRGPEAFF. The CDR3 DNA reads TGTGCCAGCAGTTTAGACAGGGGGCGGGGGCCTGAAGCTTTCTTT.

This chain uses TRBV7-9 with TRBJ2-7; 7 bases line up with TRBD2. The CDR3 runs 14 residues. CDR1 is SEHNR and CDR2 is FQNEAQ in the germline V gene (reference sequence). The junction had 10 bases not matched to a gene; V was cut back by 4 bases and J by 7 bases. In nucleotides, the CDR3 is TGTGCCAGCAGCTCCAGGACTAGAAGGGATGAGCAGTACTTC. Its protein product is CASSSRTRRDEQYF.

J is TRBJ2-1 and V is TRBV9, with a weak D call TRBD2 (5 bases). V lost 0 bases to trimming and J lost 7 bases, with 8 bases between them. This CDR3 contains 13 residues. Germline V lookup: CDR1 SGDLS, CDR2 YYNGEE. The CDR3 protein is CASSVGTGNEQFF. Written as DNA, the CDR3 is TGTGCCAGCAGCGTAGGAACGGGGAATGAGCAGTTCTTC.

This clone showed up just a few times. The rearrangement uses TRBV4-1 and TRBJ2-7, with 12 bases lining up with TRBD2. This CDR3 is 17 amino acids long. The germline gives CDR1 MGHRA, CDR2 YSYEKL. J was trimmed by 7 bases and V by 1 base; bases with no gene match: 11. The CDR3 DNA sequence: TGCGCCAGCAGCCAAGGTTTCCTAGCGGGAGGGAGTGGGGAGCAGTACTTC. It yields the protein CASSQGFLAGGSGEQYF.

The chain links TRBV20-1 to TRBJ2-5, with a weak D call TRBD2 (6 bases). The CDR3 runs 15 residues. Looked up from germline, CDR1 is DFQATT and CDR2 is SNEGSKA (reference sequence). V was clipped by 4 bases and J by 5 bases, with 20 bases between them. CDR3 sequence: CSAIDGRDVGETQYF. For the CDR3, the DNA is TGCAGTGCTATTGACGGGAGAGATGTCGGGGAGACCCAGTACTTC.

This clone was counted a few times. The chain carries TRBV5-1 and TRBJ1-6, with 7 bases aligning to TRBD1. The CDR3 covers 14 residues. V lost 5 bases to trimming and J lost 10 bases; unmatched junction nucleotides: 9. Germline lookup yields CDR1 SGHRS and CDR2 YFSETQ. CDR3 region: CASSQGGAGSPLHF. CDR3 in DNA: TGCGCCAGCAGTCAAGGGGGCGCGGGGTCACCCCTCCACTTT.

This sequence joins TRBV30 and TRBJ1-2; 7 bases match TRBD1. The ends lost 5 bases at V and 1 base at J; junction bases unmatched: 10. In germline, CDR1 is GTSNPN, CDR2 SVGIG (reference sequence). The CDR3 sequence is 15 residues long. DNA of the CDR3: TGTGCCTGGCCTACTCGGGACAGCTTTAACTATGGCTACACCTTC. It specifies CAWPTRDSFNYGYTF.

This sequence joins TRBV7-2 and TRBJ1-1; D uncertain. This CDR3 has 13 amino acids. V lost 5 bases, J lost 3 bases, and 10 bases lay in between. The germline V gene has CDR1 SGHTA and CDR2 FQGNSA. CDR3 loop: CASSVNRDTEAFF. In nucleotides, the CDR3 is TGTGCCAGCAGCGTTAACCGGGACACTGAAGCTTTCTTT. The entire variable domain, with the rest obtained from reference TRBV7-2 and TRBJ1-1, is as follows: GAGVSQSPSNKVTEKGKDVELRCDPISGHTALYWYRQSLGQGLEFLIYFQGNSAPDKSGLPSDRFSAERTGGSVSTLTIQRTQQEDSAVYLCASSVNRDTEAFFGQGTRLTVV.

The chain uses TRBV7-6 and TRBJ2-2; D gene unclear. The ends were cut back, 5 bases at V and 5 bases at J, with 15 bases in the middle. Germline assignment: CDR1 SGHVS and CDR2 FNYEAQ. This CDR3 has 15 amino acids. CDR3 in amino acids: CASSEASRFTGELFF. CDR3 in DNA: TGTGCCAGCAGCGAGGCATCGAGGTTTACCGGGGAGCTGTTTTTT. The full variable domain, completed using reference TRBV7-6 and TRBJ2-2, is GAGVSQSPRYKVTKRGQDVALRCDPISGHVSLYWYRQALGQGPEFLTYFNYEAQQDKSGLPNDRFSAERPEGSISTLTIQRTEQRDSAMYRCASSEASRFTGELFFGEGSRLTVL.

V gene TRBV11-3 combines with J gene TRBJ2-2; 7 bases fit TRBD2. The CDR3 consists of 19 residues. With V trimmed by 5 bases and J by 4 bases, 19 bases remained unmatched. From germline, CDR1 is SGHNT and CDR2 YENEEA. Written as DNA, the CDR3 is TGTGCCAGCAGCCACGGGGCGGGAGAATTCCCTCAGATCACCGGGGAGCTGTTTTTT. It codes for CASSHGAGEFPQITGELFF.

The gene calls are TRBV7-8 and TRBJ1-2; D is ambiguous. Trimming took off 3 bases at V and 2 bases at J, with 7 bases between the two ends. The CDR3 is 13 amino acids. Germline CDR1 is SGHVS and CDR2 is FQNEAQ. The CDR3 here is CASSLRQNYGYTF. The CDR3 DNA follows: TGTGCCAGCAGCTTGCGACAAAACTATGGCTACACCTTC.

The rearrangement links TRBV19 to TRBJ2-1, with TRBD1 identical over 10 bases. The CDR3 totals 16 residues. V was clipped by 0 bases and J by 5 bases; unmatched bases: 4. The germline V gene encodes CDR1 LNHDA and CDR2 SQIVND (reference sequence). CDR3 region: CASSIDPGQGNNEQFF. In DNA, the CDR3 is TGTGCCAGTAGTATAGATCCGGGACAGGGGAACAATGAGCAGTTCTTC. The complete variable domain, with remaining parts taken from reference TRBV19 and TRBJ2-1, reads DGGITQSPKYLFRKEGQNVTLSCEQNLNHDAMYWYRQDPGQGLRLIYYSQIVNDFQKGDIAEGYSVSREKKESFPLTVTSAQKNPTAFYLCASSIDPGQGNNEQFFGPGTRLTVL.

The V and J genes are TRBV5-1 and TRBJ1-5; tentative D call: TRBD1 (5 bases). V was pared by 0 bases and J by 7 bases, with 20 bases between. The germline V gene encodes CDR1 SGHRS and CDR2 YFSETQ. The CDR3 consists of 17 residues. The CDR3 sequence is CASSLVGAVPGGQPQHF. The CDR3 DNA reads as TGCGCCAGCAGCTTGGTAGGGGCCGTCCCGGGAGGACAGCCCCAGCATTTT.

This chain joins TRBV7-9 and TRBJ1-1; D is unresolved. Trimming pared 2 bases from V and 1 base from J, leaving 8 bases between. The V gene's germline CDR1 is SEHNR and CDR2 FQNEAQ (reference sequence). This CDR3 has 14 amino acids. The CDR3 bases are TGTGCCAGCAGCTTACAGTCCCCGAACACTGAAGCTTTCTTT. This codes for CASSLQSPNTEAFF.

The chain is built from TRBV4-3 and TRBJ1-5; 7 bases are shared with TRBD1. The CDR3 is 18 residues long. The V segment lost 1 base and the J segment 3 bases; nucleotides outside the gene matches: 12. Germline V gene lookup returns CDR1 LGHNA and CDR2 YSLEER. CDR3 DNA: TGCGCCAGCAGCCAAGGAGCCCCGGGACAGATAATCAATCAGCCCCAGCATTTT. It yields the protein CASSQGAPGQIINQPQHF.

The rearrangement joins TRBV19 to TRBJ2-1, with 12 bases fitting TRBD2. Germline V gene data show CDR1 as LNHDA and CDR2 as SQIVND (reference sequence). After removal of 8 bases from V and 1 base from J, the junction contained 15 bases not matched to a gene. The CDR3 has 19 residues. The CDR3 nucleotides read TGTGCCAGTCCCACTGGTACTAGCGGGAGGAGAGAGTCCTACAATGAGCAGTTCTTC. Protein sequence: CASPTGTSGRRESYNEQFF.

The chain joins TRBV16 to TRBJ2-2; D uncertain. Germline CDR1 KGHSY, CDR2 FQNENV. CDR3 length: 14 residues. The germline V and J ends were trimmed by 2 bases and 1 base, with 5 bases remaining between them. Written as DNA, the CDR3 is TGTGCCAGCAGCCAACGTAAGAACACCGGGGAGCTGTTTTTT. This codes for CASSQRKNTGELFF.

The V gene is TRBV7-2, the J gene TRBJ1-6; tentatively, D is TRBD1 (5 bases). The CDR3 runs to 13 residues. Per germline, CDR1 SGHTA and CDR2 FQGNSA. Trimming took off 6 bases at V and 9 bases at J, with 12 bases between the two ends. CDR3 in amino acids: CASSSAQGSPLHF. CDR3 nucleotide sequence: TGTGCCAGCAGTTCGGCTCAGGGTTCACCCCTCCACTTT. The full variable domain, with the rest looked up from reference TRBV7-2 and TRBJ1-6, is GAGVSQSPSNKVTEKGKDVELRCDPISGHTALYWYRQSLGQGLEFLIYFQGNSAPDKSGLPSDRFSAERTGGSVSTLTIQRTQQEDSAVYLCASSSAQGSPLHFGNGTRLTVT.

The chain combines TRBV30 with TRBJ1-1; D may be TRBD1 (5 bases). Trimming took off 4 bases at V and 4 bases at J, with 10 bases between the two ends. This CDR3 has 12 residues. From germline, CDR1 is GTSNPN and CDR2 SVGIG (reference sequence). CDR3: CAWTGGITEAFF. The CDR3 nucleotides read TGTGCCTGGACCGGGGGAATCACTGAAGCTTTCTTT. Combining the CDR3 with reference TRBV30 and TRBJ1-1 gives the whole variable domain SQTIHQWPATLVQPVGSPLSLECTVEGTSNPNLYWYRQAAGRGLQLLFYSVGIGQISSEVPQNLSASRPQDRQFILSSKKLLLSDSGFYLCAWTGGITEAFFGQGTRLTVV.

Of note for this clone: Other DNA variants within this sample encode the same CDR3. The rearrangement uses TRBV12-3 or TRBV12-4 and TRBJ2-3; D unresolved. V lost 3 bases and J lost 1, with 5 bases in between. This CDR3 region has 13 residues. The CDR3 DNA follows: TGTGCCAGCAGTTTCGTCGGCACAGATACGCAGTATTTT. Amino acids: CASSFVGTDTQYF.

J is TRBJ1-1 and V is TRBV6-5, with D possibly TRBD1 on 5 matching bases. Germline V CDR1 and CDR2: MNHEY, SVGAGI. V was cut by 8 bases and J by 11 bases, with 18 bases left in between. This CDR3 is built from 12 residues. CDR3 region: CASQIVLGGAFF. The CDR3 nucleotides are TGTGCCAGCCAAATTGTCCTTGGGGGGGCTTTCTTT.